A single sample gave rise to the 11 T cell receptor beta chains below, sequenced in a study of control samples from healthy donors and cancer patients (dated by TCRdb to the early 2020s). Library preparation used the immunoSEQ multiplex PCR assay. Drawn from immuneACCESS, this table holds only the in-frame rearrangements with V and J called that TCRdb kept. Clones are partly lost; checked studies trace under half to an unresolved V gene and leave the rest unexplained. In this sample the table shows roughly 130,000 clones, about 93% of which occur a single time. 2% to 3% of the sample is held by the ten biggest clonotypes. Sequencing used blood. The receptors were gathered from a man between 18 and 35 years old in good health.

The chain couples TRBV9 to TRBJ1-3; 8 bases are a match to TRBD1. The CDR3 covers 15 residues. V lost 3 bases, J lost 6 bases, and 8 bases stayed unmatched. Germline V lookup: CDR1 SGDLS, CDR2 YYNGEE. The CDR3 here is CASSGHGQGLNTIYF. CDR3 coding DNA: TGTGCCAGCAGCGGACACGGACAGGGTTTAAACACCATATATTTT.

The genes are TRBV5-1 and TRBJ2-6; 8 nucleotides agree with TRBD1. V trimming: 5 bases; J trimming: 0 bases; junction bases outside the gene matches: 4. CDR3 length equals 16 residues. Germline loops: CDR1 SGHRS, CDR2 YFSETQ. The DNA of the CDR3 is TGCGCCAGCAGGAACAGGGGGAGCTCTGGGGCCAACGTCCTGACTTTC. This encodes CASRNRGSSGANVLTF. Based on the CDR3 plus reference TRBV5-1 and TRBJ2-6, the full variable domain is KAGVTQTPRYLIKTRGQQVTLSCSPISGHRSVSWYQQTPGQGLQFLFEYFSETQRNKGNFPGRFSGRQFSNSRSEMNVSTLELGDSALYLCASRNRGSSGANVLTFGAGSRLTVL.

V gene TRBV21-1 combines with J gene TRBJ2-7; TRBD2 is the table's D call, not checked against the DNA. TRBV21-1 is a pseudogene. There are 14 residues in the CDR3. The CDR3 protein is CASPARVKDYEQYV. CDR3 DNA sequence: TGTGCCAGCCCCGCGAGGGTAAAGGACTACGAGCAGTACGTC.

The V and J genes are TRBV5-5 and TRBJ2-1; 11 positions match TRBD1. From germline, CDR1 is SGHKS and CDR2 YYEKEE (reference sequence). The trim removed 2 bases at V and 5 bases at J, leaving 6 bases unmatched. This CDR3 spans 16 amino acids. This CDR3 reads CASSFPGQGADNEQFF. Written as DNA, the CDR3 is TGTGCCAGCAGCTTCCCCGGACAGGGGGCCGACAATGAGCAGTTCTTC.

The CDR3 DNA sequence: TGTGCCAGAAGTTTTGGGCCCGGGACTGTGAATTCACCCCTCCACTTT. Translating it yields CARSFGPGTVNSPLHF. J is TRBJ1-6 and V is TRBV5-3; D is possibly TRBD1 (5 bases). TRBV5-3 is noted as an ORF with a role that remains uncertain. The CDR3 is made up of 16 amino acids. Trimming removed 5 bases from V and 7 bases from J, with 19 bases in between.

V gene TRBV18 combines with J gene TRBJ1-1; the D gene is possibly TRBD1 (5 bases). V was cut by 0 bases and J by 4 bases, with 12 bases left in between. This CDR3 spans 15 amino acids. Germline V gives CDR1 KGHSH, CDR2 LQKENI. The CDR3 region has the DNA TGTGCCAGCTCACCACCGGGCAGGGTGGGCACTGAAGCTTTCTTT. This encodes CASSPPGRVGTEAFF.

The J gene is TRBJ2-3, the V gene TRBV30, with unresolved D. Trimming took off 1 base at V and 4 bases at J, with 12 bases between the two ends. The CDR3 extends over 14 amino acids. CDR1 GTSNPN and CDR2 SVGIG come from the germline V gene (reference sequence). The CDR3 sequence: CAWSAPEGPDTQYF. CDR3 nucleotides: TGTGCCTGGAGTGCCCCCGAAGGGCCAGATACGCAGTATTTT.

The V gene is TRBV5-1, the J gene TRBJ1-6; no clear D gene. Germline V gene sequence: CDR1 SGHRS, CDR2 YFSETQ. The V end was cut by 3 bases, the J end by 9 bases, with 13 bases between. This CDR3 comprises 14 residues. CDR3: CASSSGLPSSPLHF. In DNA form, the CDR3 reads TGCGCCAGCAGCTCCGGGCTCCCGTCTTCACCCCTCCACTTT.

V and J are TRBV10-3 and TRBJ2-3; D uncertain. Trimming left V 0 bases short and J 5 bases short, with 6 bases between. Germline assignment: CDR1 ENHRY and CDR2 SYGVKD. This CDR3 region has 13 residues. The CDR3 loop is CAISESLLDTQYF. The CDR3 region has the DNA TGTGCCATCAGTGAGTCGCTGCTAGATACGCAGTATTTT.

The chain joins TRBV19 to TRBJ1-3, with TRBD1 matching over 7 bases. The germline CDR1 and CDR2 sequences are LNHDA and SQIVND (reference sequence). The CDR3 contains 16 residues. J lost 4 bases, V lost 7 bases, and 13 bases had no gene match. The CDR3 loop reads CASTAGGRSLGNTIYF. The CDR3 nucleotides read TGTGCCAGTACGGCAGGGGGTCGCTCTCTCGGAAACACCATATATTTT.

The CDR3 sequence: CASSLGRNEKLFF. CDR3 coding DNA: TGTGCCAGCAGTTTAGGGCGAAATGAAAAACTGTTTTTT. The chain links TRBV6-5 to TRBJ1-4; unclear D gene. The CDR3 totals 13 residues. Deletions cut 4 bases from V and 5 bases from J, with 8 bases between. Germline CDR1 MNHEY, CDR2 SVGAGI.